Given below is one TCR beta chain in context. Its antigen is as yet unknown. Unique molecular identifiers were affixed to single, distinct cDNA molecules. TCRdb redid the calling of the 5' RACE reads with MiXCR, one entry per CDR3 protein. The sample has some 50,000 distinct CDR3 sequences; roughly a tenth are singletons. CDR3 length: 11 residues. V was clipped by 5 bases and J by 5 bases, with 6 bases between them. Germline loops: CDR1 SGHTA, CDR2 FQGNSA. These data come from a study of early T cells in non-severe SARS-CoV-2 infection. About the research overall: The chains were unpaired, and the sequenced material was bulk RNA from unsorted whole blood. Study-wide findings and caveats: Matches to VDJdb favored anti-spike CD8 responses and missed private and CD4 specificities.

Sequenced: whole blood. The clonotype comes from an adult who was a healthcare worker with PCR-confirmed SARS-CoV-2 infection or an uninfected control (not recorded which). This chain joins TRBV7-2 and TRBJ2-5; TRBD2 is a possible D gene (5 bases). The CDR3 nucleotides read TGTGCCAGCAGCACGGGGGAGACCCAGTACTTC. Encoded protein: CASSTGETQYF.